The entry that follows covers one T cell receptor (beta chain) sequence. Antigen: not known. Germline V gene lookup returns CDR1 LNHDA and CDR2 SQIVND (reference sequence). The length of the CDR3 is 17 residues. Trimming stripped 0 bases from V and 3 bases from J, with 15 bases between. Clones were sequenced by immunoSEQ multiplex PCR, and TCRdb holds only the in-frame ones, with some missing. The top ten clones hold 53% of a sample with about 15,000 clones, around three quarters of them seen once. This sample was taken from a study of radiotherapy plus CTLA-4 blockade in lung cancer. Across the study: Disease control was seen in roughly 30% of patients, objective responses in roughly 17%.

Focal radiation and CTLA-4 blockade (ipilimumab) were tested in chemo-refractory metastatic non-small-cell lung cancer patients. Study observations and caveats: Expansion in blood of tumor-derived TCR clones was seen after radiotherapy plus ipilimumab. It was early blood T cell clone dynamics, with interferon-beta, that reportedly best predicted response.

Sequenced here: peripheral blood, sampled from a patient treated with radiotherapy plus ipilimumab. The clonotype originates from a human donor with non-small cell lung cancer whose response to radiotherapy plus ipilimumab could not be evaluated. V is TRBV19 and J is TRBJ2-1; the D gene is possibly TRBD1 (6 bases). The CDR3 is CASSIDSGTLVYNEQFF. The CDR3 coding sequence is TGTGCCAGTAGTATAGACTCCGGGACATTAGTCTACAATGAGCAGTTCTTC.